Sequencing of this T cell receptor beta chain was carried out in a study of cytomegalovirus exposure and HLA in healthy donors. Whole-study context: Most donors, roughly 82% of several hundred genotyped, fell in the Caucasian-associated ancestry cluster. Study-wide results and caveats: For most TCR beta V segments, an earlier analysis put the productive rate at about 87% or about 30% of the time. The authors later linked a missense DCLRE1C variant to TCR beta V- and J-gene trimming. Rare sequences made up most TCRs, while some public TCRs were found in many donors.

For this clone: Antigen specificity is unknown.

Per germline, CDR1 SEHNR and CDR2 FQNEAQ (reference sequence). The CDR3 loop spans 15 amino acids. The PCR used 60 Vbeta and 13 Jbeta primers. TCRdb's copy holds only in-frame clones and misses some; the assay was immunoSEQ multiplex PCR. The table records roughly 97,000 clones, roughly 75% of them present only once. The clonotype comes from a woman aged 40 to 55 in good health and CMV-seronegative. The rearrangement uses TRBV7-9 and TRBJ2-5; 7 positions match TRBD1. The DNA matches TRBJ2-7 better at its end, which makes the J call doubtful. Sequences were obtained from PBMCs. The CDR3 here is CASSAGGSSSYEQYF. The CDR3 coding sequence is TGTGCCAGCAGCGCAGGGGGATCAAGCTCCTACGAGCAGTACTTC.